The clone carrying this T cell receptor beta chain was seen a few times. TCR beta CDR3 region amplification was performed from RNA transcripts. An initial round of RT-PCR targeting the TCR CDR3 relied on the HTBI primer set. TCRdb processed the multiplex PCR reads anew with MiXCR; each CDR3 protein has one entry. The sample shows a few hundred thousand distinct CDR3 sequences, 16% of them seen only once. The sample originates from a study of T cells in Graves' hyperthyroidism and ophthalmopathy. Trimming at V came to 4 bases and at J to 5 bases, leaving 18 bases not matched to a gene. The germline V gene encodes CDR1 MNHEY and CDR2 SMNVEV (reference sequence). The CDR3 length is 20 residues.

This TCR was recovered from a woman aged 40 to 50 with Graves' ophthalmopathy. The sequenced sample consisted of blood. The rearrangement joins TRBV27 to TRBJ2-5; 14 positions agree with TRBD2. DNA for the CDR3: TGTGCCAGCAGTTCTCCCCCGGGACTAGCGGGAGTGGACGGTAAGGAGACCCAGTACTTC. Protein sequence: CASSSPPGLAGVDGKETQYF.